What follows is one T cell receptor beta chain and its context. What antigen it recognizes has not been identified. Qualities for individual bases were not recorded, and no much larger clone is one base off. These data come from a study of graft-versus-host responses after intestinal transplantation (dated by TCRdb to about 2021). Background on the whole study: Recipients received multivisceral, liver-intestinal, or isolated intestinal transplants. Anti-thymocyte globulin induction was given to all recipients, followed by maintenance tacrolimus and steroids for about 3 years. Bulk TCR-beta CDR3 sequencing was used to track graft-versus-host and host-versus-graft alloreactive T cell clones in the graft, circulation and bone marrow after intestinal transplantation. Alloreactive clones were identified by sequencing pre-transplant mixed lymphocyte reaction products and comparing them with unstimulated pre-transplant donor and recipient T cells. The cohort enrolled 20 to 25 intestinal transplant recipients, one of whom was a retransplant, and a few patients without pretransplant specimens were excluded. Donor T cell macrochimerism was defined as a peak of at least 4% donor T cells among recipient peripheral blood mononuclear cells. Instead of going to the commercial service, samples from a few later patients were sequenced in-house on an Illumina MiSeq and processed with MiXCR. What the authors observed across the whole study: GvH clones turned up in recipient bone marrow, with some appearing earlier in ileal mucosa or blood, a pattern consistent with an intestinal mucosal origin. Patients with donor T cell macrochimerism had high GvH to HvG T cell clonal ratios in their allografts. Early after transplant, peak levels of circulating GvH clones were found to be associated with declines in HvG clones. The relatively low number and heterogeneity of intestinal transplant patients limited the conclusions.

The meaning of the sample's time point label: cells obtained before transplantation from donor or recipient. CD3+CD4+ and CD3+CD8+ populations were FACS-sorted from unstimulated pre-transplant donor and recipient cells taken from spleen or lymph nodes. The library was built by means of the immunoSEQ multiplex PCR assay. In most patients, genomic DNA was isolated using the Qiagen DNeasy Blood and Tissue Kit and sent frozen to Adaptive Biotechnologies for TCR sequencing. High-throughput TCR-beta CDR3 sequencing of genomic DNA from most patients was performed by Adaptive Biotechnologies. In the paper's pipeline: Adaptive's ImmunoSEQ software was the source of the TCR sequencing data for approximately 18 patients, while a few other patients were processed with MiXCR and VDJtools. To correct CD4 versus CD8 sorting errors, any sequence found in both subsets at a frequency ratio below 5:1 was removed. CDR3 nucleotide sequences shared by donor and recipient were removed because the origin of these sequences could not be assigned. To count as alloreactive, a clone needed at least 2-fold expansion over unstimulated cells and a minimum CFSE-low frequency of 0.002% (template counts) or 0.001% (read counts). Clones detected in sequenced pre-transplant spleen, lymph node, or MLR CFSE-low populations of the donor or recipient were defined as mappable. Cumulative frequency of alloreactive clones was calculated as a percentage of all sequences weighted by copy number. The table comes from immuneACCESS by way of TCRdb, which keeps in-frame sequences with V and J called. Part of the clones is missing from these tables; in studies checked, under half for an unresolved V gene and the rest for unknown reasons. V and J calls and clone size are those listed in that table; D and trimming were worked out from the DNA. A total of 80,000 to 100,000 clones appear in this sample, about 94% of them only once. The leading ten clones occupy around 0.17% of the sample.

This receptor was obtained from a human donor who received an intestinal transplant. The sample was unstimulated CD4+ T cells sorted from spleen or lymph node cells, taken before intestinal transplant.

This receptor has the CDR3 CASKGREVETDTQYF. The nucleotides are TGTGCCAGTAAGGGGAGGGAAGTTGAGACAGATACGCAGTATTTT. The V and J segments used are TRBV19 and TRBJ2-3; a stretch of 7 junction bases matches TRBD2. From cysteine to phenylalanine, the CDR3 is 15 amino acids long. Only the CDR3 DNA is retained, 45 bases long and in frame from the first base. In the germline V gene (reference sequence), CDR1 corresponds to LNHDA and CDR2 to SQIVND. V lost 7 bases and J lost 3 bases, and the count of bases not matched to a germline gene is 10.